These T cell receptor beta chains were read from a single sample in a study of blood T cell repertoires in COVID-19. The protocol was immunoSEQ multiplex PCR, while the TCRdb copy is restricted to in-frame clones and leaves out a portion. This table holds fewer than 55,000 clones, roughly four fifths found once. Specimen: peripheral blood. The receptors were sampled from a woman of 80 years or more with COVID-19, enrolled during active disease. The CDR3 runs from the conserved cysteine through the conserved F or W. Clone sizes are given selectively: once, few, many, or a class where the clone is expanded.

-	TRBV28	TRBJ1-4	CASRGQGAANEKLFF
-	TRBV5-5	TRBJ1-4	CASSLLITGATNEKLFF
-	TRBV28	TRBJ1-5	CASSLSYQPQHF
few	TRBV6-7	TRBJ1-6	CASSYPTDRCNSPLHF
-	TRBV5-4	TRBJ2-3	CASSLRGRGDTQYF
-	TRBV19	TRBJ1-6	CASSNSHSYNSPLHF
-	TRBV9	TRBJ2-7	CASSLGLAGRDEQYF
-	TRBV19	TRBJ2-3	CASSIPGRLTDTQYF
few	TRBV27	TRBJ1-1	CASSSGSMNTEAFF
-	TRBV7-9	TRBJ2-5	CASSRTGGEETQYF
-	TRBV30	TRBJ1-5	CAWSVGLNQPQHF
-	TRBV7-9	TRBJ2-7	CASSRPGTGGSEQYF
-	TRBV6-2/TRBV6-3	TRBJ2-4	CASSYLQGSKNIQYF
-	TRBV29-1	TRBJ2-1	CSVQGGQGYNEQFF
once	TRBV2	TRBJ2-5	CASSGTGGETQYF
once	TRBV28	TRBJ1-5	CASSLLGQGGNQPQHF
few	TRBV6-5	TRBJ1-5	CASSLYQSNQPQHF
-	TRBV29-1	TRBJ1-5	CSVAEVNQPQHF
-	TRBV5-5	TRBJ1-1	CASSPYRQGAKTEAFF
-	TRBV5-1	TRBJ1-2	CASSLVSGAGPYGYTF
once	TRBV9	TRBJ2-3	CASSVRDSSTDTQYF
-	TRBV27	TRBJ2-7	CATWTDSYEQYF
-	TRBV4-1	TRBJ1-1	CASSQGVNTEAFF
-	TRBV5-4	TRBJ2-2	CASSLYQGDTGELFF
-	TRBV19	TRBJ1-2	CASSINIPYGYTF
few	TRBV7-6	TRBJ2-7	CASSLNQGGEYEQYF
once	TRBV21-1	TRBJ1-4	CASSKFRGGNEKLFF
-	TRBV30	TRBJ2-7	CAWSVNGAYEQYF
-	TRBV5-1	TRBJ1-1	CASSLTGLNTEAFF
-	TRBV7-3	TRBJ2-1	CASSSRGGRARNEQFF
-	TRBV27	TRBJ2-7	CASSLSGFSYEQYF
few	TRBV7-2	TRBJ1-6	CASSSTVNSPLHF
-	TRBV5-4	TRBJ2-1	CASSLKSSYNEQFF
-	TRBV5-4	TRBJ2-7	CASSSRGLGYEQYF
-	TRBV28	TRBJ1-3	CASSPGTGASSGNTIYF
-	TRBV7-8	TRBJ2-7	CASSRGTSGRYEQYF
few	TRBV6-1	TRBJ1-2	CASSEYGTPMGGYTF
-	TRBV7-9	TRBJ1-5	CASSLQGNQPQHF
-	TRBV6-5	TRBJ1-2	CASRTRDYGYTF
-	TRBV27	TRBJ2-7	CASSFYSSGRGYEQYF
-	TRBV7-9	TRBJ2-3	CASSPRTSLGDTQYF
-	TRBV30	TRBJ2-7	CAWSATGGEQYF
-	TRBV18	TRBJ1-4	CASSPLDSAGEKLFF
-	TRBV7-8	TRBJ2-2	CASSFYPGQGAGIGELFF
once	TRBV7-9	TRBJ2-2	CASSFSGTTGELFF
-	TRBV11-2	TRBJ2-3	CASSLGQGLFTDTQYF
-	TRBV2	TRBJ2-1	CASSEGMGWERNNEQFF
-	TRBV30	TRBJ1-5	CAWSVQANQPQHF
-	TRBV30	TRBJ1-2	CAWSLTGTLSYGYTF
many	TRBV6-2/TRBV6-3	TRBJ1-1	CASSKATGGLSEAFF
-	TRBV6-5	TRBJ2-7	CASSYSSGFLYEQYF
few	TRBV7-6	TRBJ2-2	CASSFPGTQNTGELFF
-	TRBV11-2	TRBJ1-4	CASARSGHINEKLFF
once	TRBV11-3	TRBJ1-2	CASSCSRYQRGYTF
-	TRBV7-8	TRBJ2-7	CASSESGLAGENEQYF
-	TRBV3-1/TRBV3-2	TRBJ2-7	CASSQVLYEQYF
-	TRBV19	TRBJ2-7	CASSPGGFLSYEQYF